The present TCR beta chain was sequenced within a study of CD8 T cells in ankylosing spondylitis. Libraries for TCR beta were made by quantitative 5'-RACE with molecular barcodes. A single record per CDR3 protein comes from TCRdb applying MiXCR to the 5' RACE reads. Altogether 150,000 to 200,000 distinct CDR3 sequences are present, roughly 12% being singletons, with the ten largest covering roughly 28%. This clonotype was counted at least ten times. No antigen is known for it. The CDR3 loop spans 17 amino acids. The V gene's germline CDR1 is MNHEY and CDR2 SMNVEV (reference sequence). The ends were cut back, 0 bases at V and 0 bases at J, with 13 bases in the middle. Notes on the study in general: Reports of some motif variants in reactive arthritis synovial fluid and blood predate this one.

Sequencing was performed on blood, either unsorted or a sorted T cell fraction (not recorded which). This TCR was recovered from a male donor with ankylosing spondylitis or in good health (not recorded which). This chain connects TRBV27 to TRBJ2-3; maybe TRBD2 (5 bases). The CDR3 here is CASSLSPPGVSTDTQYF. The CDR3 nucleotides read TGTGCCAGCAGTTTATCTCCCCCCGGGGTTAGCACAGATACGCAGTATTTT.